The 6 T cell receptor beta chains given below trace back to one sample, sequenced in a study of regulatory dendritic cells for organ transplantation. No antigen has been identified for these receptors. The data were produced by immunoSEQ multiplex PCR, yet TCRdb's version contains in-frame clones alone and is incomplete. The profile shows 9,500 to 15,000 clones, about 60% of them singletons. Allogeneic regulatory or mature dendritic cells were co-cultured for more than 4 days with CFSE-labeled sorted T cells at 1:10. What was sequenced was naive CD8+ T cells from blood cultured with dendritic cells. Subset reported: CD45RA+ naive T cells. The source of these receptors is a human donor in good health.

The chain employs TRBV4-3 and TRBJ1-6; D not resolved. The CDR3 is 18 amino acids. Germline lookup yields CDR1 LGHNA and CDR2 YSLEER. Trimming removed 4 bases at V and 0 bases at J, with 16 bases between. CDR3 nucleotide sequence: TGCGCCAGCAGCCCTGAATACGAGGGTAGCTCCTATAATTCACCCCTCCACTTT. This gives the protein CASSPEYEGSSYNSPLHF.

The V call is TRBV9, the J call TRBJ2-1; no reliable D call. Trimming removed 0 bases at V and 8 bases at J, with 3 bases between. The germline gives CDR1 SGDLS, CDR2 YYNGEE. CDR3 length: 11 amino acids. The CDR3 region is CASSVDYEQFF. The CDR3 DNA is TGTGCCAGCAGCGTAGACTATGAGCAGTTCTTC.

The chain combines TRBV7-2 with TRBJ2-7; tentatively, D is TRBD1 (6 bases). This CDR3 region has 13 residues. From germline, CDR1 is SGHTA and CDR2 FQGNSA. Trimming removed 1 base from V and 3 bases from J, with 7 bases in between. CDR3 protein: CASSLGGLYEQYF. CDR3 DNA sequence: TGTGCCAGCAGCTTAGGGGGGCTCTACGAGCAGTACTTC.

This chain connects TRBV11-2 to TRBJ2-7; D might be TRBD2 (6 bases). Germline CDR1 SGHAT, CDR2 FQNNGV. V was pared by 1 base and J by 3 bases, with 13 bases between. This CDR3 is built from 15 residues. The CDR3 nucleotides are TGTGCCAGCAGCTTAGTTTCGGGGGTTGGCTACGAGCAGTACTTC. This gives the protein CASSLVSGVGYEQYF.

DNA for the CDR3: TGCAGCGTTGAAGATTTGTATATGACCGACAGGCGGACTAACTATGGCTACACCTTC. It codes for CSVEDLYMTDRRTNYGYTF. The chain links TRBV29-1 to TRBJ1-2, with a weak D call TRBD1 (6 bases). Germline CDR1 SQVTM, CDR2 ANQGSEA. V was clipped by 0 bases and J by 0 bases, with 23 bases between them. This CDR3 is 19 amino acids long.

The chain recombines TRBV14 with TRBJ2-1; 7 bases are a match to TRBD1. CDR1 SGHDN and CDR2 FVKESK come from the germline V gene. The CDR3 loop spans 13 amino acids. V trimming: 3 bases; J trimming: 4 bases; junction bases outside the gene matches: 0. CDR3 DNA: TGTGCCAGCAGCCAGACAGGGTACAATGAGCAGTTCTTC. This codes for CASSQTGYNEQFF.